What follows are 21 T cell receptor beta chains derived from one specimen sequenced in a study of CD8 T cells in ankylosing spondylitis (dated by TCRdb to about 2017). The protocol used for the library was 5' RACE. Sequenced on an Illumina HiSeq 2500. TCRdb reprocessing: public reads trimmed at Q25 with fastp, clones called with MiXCR, in-frame beta chains kept. Each entry is one CDR3 protein sequence, shown with its most common DNA and genes. The sample data list a few hundred thousand distinct CDR3 sequences, and 15% to 20% of these were observed just once. The leading ten clones occupy around 33% of the sample. The sequenced sample was blood, either unsorted or a sorted T cell fraction (not recorded which). These receptors came from a male donor with ankylosing spondylitis or in good health (not recorded which).

This clonotype showed up just a few times. The chain is built from TRBV3-1 and TRBJ1-4; D perhaps matches TRBD1 (5 bases). The CDR3 covers 12 residues. The V gene's germline CDR1 is LGHDT and CDR2 YNNKEL (reference sequence). V was cut by 7 bases and J by 8 bases, with 11 bases left in between. The CDR3, as DNA: TGTGCCAGCACTAGGGGCCGGGAAAAACTGTTTTTT. Protein: CASTRGREKLFF.

This clonotype was seen at least ten times. CDR3 bases: TGCAGTGCTAGAGCCTCTGGGTGGCTCGCTGAGCAGTTCTTC. Translating it yields CSARASGWLAEQFF. V is TRBV20-1 and J is TRBJ2-1; no reliable D call. V was cut by 1 base and J by 9 bases, with 16 bases left in between. The CDR3 covers 14 residues. CDR1 and CDR2 (germline): DFQATT, SNEGSKA (reference sequence).

This clonotype was picked up many times. The rearrangement uses TRBV7-8 and TRBJ2-1, with 7 bases lining up with TRBD1. The CDR3 totals 17 residues. Trimming removed 3 bases from V and 3 bases from J; junction bases left unmatched: 11. Germline V CDR1 and CDR2: SGHVS, FQNEAQ. CDR3 loop: CASSLERRDRDYNEQFF. The CDR3 DNA is TGTGCCAGCAGCTTGGAAAGGCGAGACAGGGACTACAATGAGCAGTTCTTC.

This clonotype has just a few counts. The rearrangement uses TRBV25-1 and TRBJ2-5, with D unclear. Deletions cut 3 bases from V and 2 bases from J, with 7 bases between. CDR1 MGHDK and CDR2 SYGVNS come from the germline V gene. The CDR3 runs to 13 residues. CDR3 bases: TGTGCCAGCAGTGACCAACTACAAGAGACCCAGTACTTC. Amino acids: CASSDQLQETQYF.

The genes are TRBV13 and TRBJ2-7; 10 nucleotides line up with TRBD1. This CDR3 has 15 amino acids. Germline V CDR1 and CDR2: PRHDT, FYEKMQ (reference sequence). V trimming: 5 bases; J trimming: 2 bases; junction bases outside the gene matches: 6. CDR3: CASSATGTGAYEQYF. DNA of the CDR3: TGTGCCAGCAGCGCAACCGGGACAGGGGCCTACGAGCAGTACTTC.

CDR3 bases: TGCAGCGTTGGTGGACTGCCGAATCGGGGCTATGAGCAGTTCTTC. This gives the protein CSVGGLPNRGYEQFF. This chain connects TRBV29-1 to TRBJ2-1; either TRBD1 or TRBD2 may fit D (5 bases each). This CDR3 comprises 15 residues. Germline assignment: CDR1 SQVTM and CDR2 ANQGSEA. Trimming pared 4 bases from V and 8 bases from J, leaving 21 bases between.

This clonotype was counted only a few times. The chain recombines TRBV5-1 with TRBJ2-1; perhaps TRBD1 as D (6 bases). This CDR3 has 17 residues. Germline-derived CDR1 and CDR2 are SGHRS and YFSETQ. V lost 1 base, J lost 5 bases, and 19 bases lay in between. The CDR3 spells CASSLTGAGTYNNEQFF. The CDR3 DNA follows: TGCGCCAGCAGCTTGACCGGAGCAGGGACATACAACAATGAGCAGTTCTTC.

This clonotype appeared many times. The V gene is TRBV20-1, the J gene TRBJ2-7; 13 positions agree with TRBD2. Germline V gene sequence: CDR1 DFQATT, CDR2 SNEGSKA (reference sequence). After removal of 5 bases from V and 5 bases from J, the junction contained 3 bases not matched to a gene. The CDR3 has 13 amino acids. In DNA form, the CDR3 reads TGCAGTGCTCGGACTAGCGGGAGAGACGAGCAGTACTTC. Its translation: CSARTSGRDEQYF.

DNA for the CDR3: TGTGCCACCAGCACTCAGGACCCAATAGCGGGAGCCTACAATGAGCAGTTCTTC. It yields the protein CATSTQDPIAGAYNEQFF. This sequence joins TRBV15 and TRBJ2-1; 9 bases match TRBD2. Germline V gene data show CDR1 as LNHNV and CDR2 as YYDKDF (reference sequence). This CDR3 is built from 18 residues. V gave up 4 bases and J gave up 2 bases; unmatched junction bases: 12. The complete variable domain, with remaining parts taken from reference TRBV15 and TRBJ2-1, reads DAMVIQNPRYQVTQFGKPVTLSCSQTLNHNVMYWYQQKSSQAPKLLFHYYDKDFNNEADTPDNFQSRRPNTSFCFLDIRSPGLGDTAMYLCATSTQDPIAGAYNEQFFGPGTRLTVL.

In nucleotides, the CDR3 is TGTGCCAGCAGTGACGGGCATGACACAGATACGCAGTATTTT. Translation: CASSDGHDTDTQYF. V is TRBV2 and J is TRBJ2-3; D is unresolved. V lost 3 bases and J lost 2, with 9 bases in between. This CDR3 is 14 amino acids long. The V gene's germline CDR1 is SNHLY and CDR2 FYNNEI. Supplemented by reference TRBV2 and TRBJ2-3, the full variable domain reads EPEVTQTPSHQVTQMGQEVILRCVPISNHLYFYWYRQILGQKVEFLVSFYNNEISEKSEIFDDQFSVERPDGSNFTLKIRSTKLEDSAMYFCASSDGHDTDTQYFGPGTRLTVL.

CDR3 in DNA: TGTGCCAGCAGCCAAGATCCGACAACCGGGACTAGCGTTCGCTCCTACAATGAGCAGTTCTTC. Translated: CASSQDPTTGTSVRSYNEQFF. V and J are TRBV14 and TRBJ2-1, with 10 nucleotides matching TRBD2. This CDR3 comprises 21 residues. V trimming: 0 bases; J trimming: 0 bases; junction bases outside the gene matches: 14. Per germline, CDR1 SGHDN and CDR2 FVKESK. The full variable domain, in which reference TRBV14 and TRBJ2-1 provide the parts outside the CDR3, is EAGVTQFPSHSVIEKGQTVTLRCDPISGHDNLYWYRRVMGKEIKFLLHFVKESKQDESGMPNNRFLAERTGGTYSTLKVQPAELEDSGVYFCASSQDPTTGTSVRSYNEQFFGPGTRLTVL.

Only a few counts were recorded for this clonotype. This chain connects TRBV7-9 to TRBJ2-1, with 9 bases identical to TRBD1. CDR3 size: 11 residues. Trimming took 9 bases from V and 6 from J; bases not matched to a gene: 0. The germline V gene has CDR1 SEHNR and CDR2 FQNEAQ (reference sequence). The CDR3 is CARGQGNEQFF. DNA of the CDR3: TGTGCCAGGGGACAGGGCAATGAGCAGTTCTTC.

The chain couples TRBV7-9 to TRBJ2-2; D unresolved. Trimming removed 5 bases from V and 7 bases from J, with 14 bases in between. Germline loops: CDR1 SEHNR, CDR2 FQNEAQ (reference sequence). The CDR3 totals 14 residues. CDR3 residues: CASSPDRVRGELFF. CDR3 bases: TGTGCCAGCAGCCCGGACCGGGTTCGCGGGGAGCTGTTTTTT.

This clonotype has a handful of counts. The chain uses TRBV20-1 and TRBJ2-1; 7 bases map to TRBD2. This CDR3 spans 14 amino acids. Germline assignment: CDR1 DFQATT and CDR2 SNEGSKA (reference sequence). Trimming cost V 0 bases and J 5 bases; bases outside gene matches: 4. CDR3 protein: CSARDAGVDNEQFF. The CDR3 DNA reads TGCAGTGCTAGAGATGCGGGAGTCGACAATGAGCAGTTCTTC.

This clonotype was observed a few times. The J gene is TRBJ1-2, the V gene TRBV6-5, with 8 bases aligning to TRBD1. CDR1 and CDR2 from the germline V gene are MNHEY and SVGAGI. The CDR3 spans 14 residues. Trimming at V came to 0 bases and at J to 8 bases, leaving 5 bases not matched to a gene. CDR3 DNA sequence: TGTGCCAGCAGTTACTCGGGACAGGCGGAGGGCTACACCTTC. Translated, it gives CASSYSGQAEGYTF.

This clonotype has ten or more counts. This chain links TRBV5-6 with TRBJ2-1; D gene unclear. The V end was cut by 4 bases, the J end by 0 bases, with 8 bases between. The V gene's germline CDR1 is SGHDT and CDR2 YYEEEE. This CDR3 comprises 14 residues. The CDR3 sequence is CASSPENSYNEQFF. CDR3 in DNA: TGTGCCAGCAGCCCCGAGAACTCCTACAATGAGCAGTTCTTC.

This clonotype was detected a few times. This chain uses TRBV29-1 with TRBJ1-3; no clear D. This CDR3 contains 14 residues. Looked up from germline, CDR1 is SQVTM and CDR2 is ANQGSEA. Trimming stripped 1 base from V and 0 bases from J, with 7 bases between. CDR3 nucleotide sequence: TGCAGCGTTGAAGGGCGGAACTCTGGAAACACCATATATTTT. Its protein is CSVEGRNSGNTIYF.

This clonotype was counted only a few times. This chain links TRBV4-2 with TRBJ2-2, with 8 bases lining up with TRBD1. The V gene's germline CDR1 is LGHNA and CDR2 YNFKEQ. V shed 3 bases, J shed 3 bases, and the junction held 9 bases outside the gene matches. This CDR3 contains 17 residues. CDR3 nucleotides: TGTGCCAGCAGCCAGTTAATGGACAGGGCGTACACCGGGGAGCTGTTTTTT. Its translation: CASSQLMDRAYTGELFF.

This clonotype was counted many times. This chain joins TRBV27 and TRBJ2-7; 7 bases align to TRBD1. The CDR3 has 14 residues. Trimming at V came to 2 bases and at J to 4 bases, leaving 5 bases not matched to a gene. CDR1 and CDR2 (germline): MNHEY, SMNVEV (reference sequence). The CDR3 loop is CASSLAGGGYEQYF. The CDR3 bases are TGTGCCAGCAGTTTAGCAGGGGGTGGGTACGAGCAGTACTTC.

A few counts support this clonotype. This chain joins TRBV5-1 and TRBJ2-7; 8 nucleotides align to TRBD2. V lost 0 bases, J lost 4 bases, and 6 bases stayed unmatched. Germline CDR1 SGHRS, CDR2 YFSETQ. CDR3 size: 15 residues. The CDR3 region is CASSLEPAGDYEQYF. CDR3 coding DNA: TGCGCCAGCAGCTTGGAGCCAGCGGGAGATTACGAGCAGTACTTC.

This clonotype was recorded a few times. The chain uses TRBV29-1 and TRBJ2-1; weak D call: TRBD1 (6 bases). V was cut by 3 bases and J by 3 bases, with 12 bases left in between. In germline, CDR1 is SQVTM, CDR2 ANQGSEA. This CDR3 is 14 amino acids long. This CDR3 is CSVEWGRGYNEQFF. Written as DNA, the CDR3 is TGCAGCGTTGAGTGGGGCAGGGGCTACAATGAGCAGTTCTTC.